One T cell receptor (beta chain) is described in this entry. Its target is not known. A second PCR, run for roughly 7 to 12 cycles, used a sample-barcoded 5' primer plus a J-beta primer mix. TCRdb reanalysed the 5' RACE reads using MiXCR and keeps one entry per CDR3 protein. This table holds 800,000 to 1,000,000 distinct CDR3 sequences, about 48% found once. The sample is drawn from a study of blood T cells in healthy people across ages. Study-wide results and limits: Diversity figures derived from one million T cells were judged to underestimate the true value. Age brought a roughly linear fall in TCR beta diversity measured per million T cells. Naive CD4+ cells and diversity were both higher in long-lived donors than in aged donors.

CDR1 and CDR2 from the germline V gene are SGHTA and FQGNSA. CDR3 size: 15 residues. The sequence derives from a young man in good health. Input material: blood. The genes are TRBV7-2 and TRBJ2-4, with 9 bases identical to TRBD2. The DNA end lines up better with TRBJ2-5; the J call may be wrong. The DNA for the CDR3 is TGTGCCAGCAGCTTAGGTAGCGGGAGTGGAGAGACCCAGTACTTC. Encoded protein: CASSLGSGSGETQYF.